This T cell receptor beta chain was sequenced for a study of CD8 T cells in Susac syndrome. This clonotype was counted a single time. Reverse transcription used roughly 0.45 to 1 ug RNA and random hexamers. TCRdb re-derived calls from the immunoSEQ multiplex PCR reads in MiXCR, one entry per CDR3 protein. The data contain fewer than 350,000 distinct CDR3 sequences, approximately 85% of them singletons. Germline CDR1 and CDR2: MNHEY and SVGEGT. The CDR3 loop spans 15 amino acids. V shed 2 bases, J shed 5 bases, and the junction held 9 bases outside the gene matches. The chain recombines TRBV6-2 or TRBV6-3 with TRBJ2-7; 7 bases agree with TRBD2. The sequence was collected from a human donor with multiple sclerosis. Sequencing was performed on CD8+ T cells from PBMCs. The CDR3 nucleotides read TGTGCCAGCAGTTACCTGGGAGGGTTCGGTAACGAGCAGTACTTC. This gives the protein CASSYLGGFGNEQYF.